These 30 T cell receptor beta chains came from one sample sequenced in a study of blood T cell repertoires in COVID-19. Profiled with immunoSEQ multiplex PCR; TCRdb holds only in-frame clones, not every one. The table shows under 300,000 clones, with 75% to 85% occurring only once. Sequenced material: peripheral blood. The receptors were sampled from a woman aged 55-70 years with active or convalescent COVID-19.

The gene calls are TRBV20-1 and TRBJ1-2, with D maybe TRBD1 (5 bases). The V gene lost 3 bases and the J gene lost 8 bases, with 10 bases spanning the gap. The CDR3 has 11 amino acids. Per germline, CDR1 DFQATT and CDR2 SNEGSKA (reference sequence). The CDR3 DNA is TGCAGTGCTAGGGGGCGTGGGGGCTACACCTTC. This gives the protein CSARGRGGYTF.

The rearrangement links TRBV5-1 to TRBJ1-2, with D hard to call. Germline V CDR1 and CDR2: SGHRS, YFSETQ. The length of the CDR3 is 13 residues. V was trimmed by 0 bases and J by 1 base, leaving 4 bases between them. In DNA, the CDR3 is TGCGCCAGCAGCTTGGCCAGTAACTATGGCTACACCTTC. Amino acids: CASSLASNYGYTF.

This chain uses TRBV10-3 with TRBJ1-2; unclear D gene. Germline assignment: CDR1 ENHRY and CDR2 SYGVKD. Trimming stripped 1 base from V and 3 bases from J, with 6 bases between. This CDR3 has 13 residues. Here the CDR3 DNA reads TGTGCCATCAGTGAGTGGGGAGACTATGGCTACACCTTC. Protein: CAISEWGDYGYTF.

This chain uses TRBV11-2 with TRBJ2-4; D is possibly TRBD2 (7 bases). The CDR3 is 16 amino acids. The V end lost 1 base, the J end lost 9 bases, and 19 bases lay between the germline ends. Germline loops: CDR1 SGHAT, CDR2 FQNNGV. The CDR3 here is CASSLGRGARSSIQYF. CDR3 DNA: TGTGCCAGCAGCTTAGGCCGGGGGGCGCGATCAAGCATTCAGTACTTC.

The chain combines TRBV29-1 with TRBJ1-2; 11 positions agree with TRBD1. V was clipped by 4 bases and J by 7 bases; unmatched bases: 5. From germline, CDR1 is SQVTM and CDR2 ANQGSEA. This CDR3 has 13 amino acids. CDR3 sequence: CSVVGQGAAGYTF. CDR3 DNA: TGCAGCGTTGTAGGACAGGGGGCCGCTGGCTACACCTTC.

The chain has TRBV6-2 or TRBV6-3 and TRBJ2-7; 8 bases fit TRBD1. From germline, CDR1 is MNHEY and CDR2 SVGEGT. The CDR3 spans 13 residues. V lost 6 bases, J lost 5 bases, and 6 bases stayed unmatched. The DNA for the CDR3 is TGTGCCAGCAGCCCCGGGACAGGCGACGAGCAGTACTTC. It translates to CASSPGTGDEQYF.

Comments on this clone: Distinct nucleotide sequences in the sample also encode this CDR3. The chain couples TRBV5-1 to TRBJ1-6; 8 bases align to TRBD1. CDR1 is SGHRS and CDR2 is YFSETQ in the germline V gene. The CDR3 runs to 14 residues. With 4 bases clipped from V and 7 bases from J, the junction kept 4 bases outside the gene matches. CDR3 protein: CASSLGQGNSPLHF. In nucleotides, the CDR3 is TGCGCCAGCAGCCTAGGACAGGGAAATTCACCCCTCCACTTT.

CDR3 DNA: TGTGCCTGGAGTGCCGGTAGCGGGGGGGCAGAGACCCAGTACTTC. It is translated as CAWSAGSGGAETQYF. This chain links TRBV30 with TRBJ2-5; 11 positions agree with TRBD2. The CDR3 is 15 amino acids. The V and J ends lost 1 base and 4 bases, in that order; junction bases with no gene match: 5. Germline CDR1 is GTSNPN and CDR2 is SVGIG (reference sequence).

This clone was counted only a few times. The chain joins TRBV7-2 to TRBJ1-4, with 8 nucleotides matching TRBD1. This CDR3 is 16 amino acids long. With V trimmed by 5 bases and J by 0 bases, 5 bases remained unmatched. Germline loops: CDR1 SGHTA, CDR2 FQGNSA. CDR3 bases: TGTGCCAGCAGCCCCCAGACAGGGGCAACTAATGAAAAACTGTTTTTT. It codes for CASSPQTGATNEKLFF.

CDR3 loop: CASSSGGYEQFF. CDR3 nucleotides: TGTGCCAGCAGCTCCGGGGGGTATGAGCAGTTCTTC. The chain combines TRBV5-6 with TRBJ2-1; 7 positions agree with TRBD2. Germline CDR1 reads SGHDT; CDR2 reads YYEEEE. Trimming at V came to 3 bases and at J to 8 bases, leaving 2 bases not matched to a gene. The CDR3 sequence is 12 residues long.

This sequence joins TRBV6-1 and TRBJ1-4; TRBD1 matches 10 bases. Germline V gives CDR1 MNHNS, CDR2 SASEGT. V lost 3 bases and J lost 6; bases outside the gene matches: 7. There are 16 residues in the CDR3. CDR3 loop: CASSDDRGLGYEKLFF. The DNA for the CDR3 is TGTGCCAGCAGTGACGACAGGGGGCTCGGGTATGAAAAACTGTTTTTT.

The CDR3 nucleotides are TGTGCCAGCATGGGCGCGGAGGGGAGGGGCGGTGAAGCTTTCTTT. Amino acids: CASMGAEGRGGEAFF. The chain combines TRBV6-5 with TRBJ1-1; D is possibly TRBD1 (5 bases). Germline loops: CDR1 MNHEY, CDR2 SVGAGI. V shed 7 bases and J shed 7 bases, with 22 bases lying between them. The CDR3 contains 15 residues.

CDR3 region: CASSLWVAGGGTDTQYF. CDR3 nucleotide sequence: TGTGCCAGCAGTTTATGGGTGGCGGGGGGGGGCACAGATACGCAGTATTTT. The chain combines TRBV27 with TRBJ2-3; the match to TRBD2 covers 9 bases. The CDR3 has 17 amino acids. V shed 1 base and J 1 base; nucleotides not matched to a gene: 6. Germline V gives CDR1 MNHEY, CDR2 SMNVEV (reference sequence).

This chain links TRBV19 with TRBJ2-7, with D possibly being TRBD2 (6 bases). Germline CDR1 reads LNHDA; CDR2 reads SQIVND (reference sequence). The CDR3 is 15 residues long. The V gene lost 5 bases and the J gene lost 5 bases, with 19 bases spanning the gap. The chain's CDR3 is CASSDSPGGVHEQYF. In DNA, the CDR3 is TGTGCCAGTAGTGATTCCCCCGGCGGGGTCCACGAGCAGTACTTC.

The J gene is TRBJ1-2, the V gene TRBV10-3; D perhaps matches TRBD1 (6 bases). The CDR3 spans 17 residues. Trimming left V 2 bases short and J 2 bases short, with 18 bases between. CDR1 ENHRY and CDR2 SYGVKD come from the germline V gene. The CDR3 sequence: CAISEATPGTLNYGYTF. The CDR3 DNA sequence: TGTGCCATCAGTGAGGCCACCCCCGGGACATTAAACTATGGCTACACCTTC.

The V gene is TRBV11-2, the J gene TRBJ2-1; D perhaps matches TRBD1 (6 bases). V was pared by 2 bases and J by 13 bases, with 15 bases between. The germline CDR1 and CDR2 sequences are SGHAT and FQNNGV. The CDR3 is made up of 13 amino acids. The CDR3 sequence: CASSLPQGFPQFF. The CDR3 DNA reads as TGTGCCAGCAGCTTACCACAGGGATTTCCCCAGTTCTTC. Supplemented by reference TRBV11-2 and TRBJ2-1, the full variable domain reads EAGVAQSPRYKIIEKRQSVAFWCNPISGHATLYWYQQILGQGPKLLIQFQNNGVVDDSQLPKDRFSAERLKGVDSTLKIQPAKLEDSAVYLCASSLPQGFPQFFGPGTRLTVL.

This rearrangement joins TRBV30 to TRBJ1-4; possible D gene TRBD1, 5 bases. V was cut by 3 bases and J by 2 bases, with 13 bases left in between. The CDR3 extends over 15 amino acids. The germline V gene encodes CDR1 GTSNPN and CDR2 SVGIG (reference sequence). The DNA of the CDR3 is TGTGCCTGGAGCACCCGGGAGGGGACTAATGAAAAACTGTTTTTT. Protein sequence: CAWSTREGTNEKLFF.

The gene calls are TRBV27 and TRBJ1-5; D unclear. V was clipped by 2 bases and J by 3 bases, with 5 bases between them. The CDR3 is 13 residues long. CDR1 and CDR2 from the germline V gene are MNHEY and SMNVEV (reference sequence). Here the CDR3 DNA reads TGTGCCAGCAGTTTACAGGCCAATCAGCCCCAGCATTTT. It is translated as CASSLQANQPQHF.

This clone was found many times. The gene calls are TRBV27 and TRBJ2-7; unclear D gene. The CDR3 totals 13 residues. Germline V CDR1 and CDR2: MNHEY, SMNVEV (reference sequence). Trimming took 0 bases from V and 6 from J, leaving 9 bases between them. The CDR3 loop reads CASSLSPTGEQYF. The CDR3 nucleotides read TGTGCCAGCAGTTTATCGCCGACGGGCGAGCAGTACTTC.

The chain joins TRBV6-5 to TRBJ2-3; 7 bases match TRBD1. The V segment lost 0 bases and the J segment 6 bases; nucleotides outside the gene matches: 9. The CDR3 length is 16 residues. Germline CDR1 reads MNHEY; CDR2 reads SVGAGI. The CDR3 spells CASSYSPQGSTDTQYF. DNA for the CDR3: TGTGCCAGCAGTTACTCACCACAGGGGTCCACGGATACGCAGTATTTT.

This clone was picked up a small number of times. The V gene is TRBV7-2, the J gene TRBJ2-5; weak D call: TRBD2 (5 bases). CDR3 length: 15 amino acids. V lost 0 bases to trimming and J lost 4 bases, with 12 bases between them. From germline, CDR1 is SGHTA and CDR2 FQGNSA. CDR3 nucleotides: TGTGCCAGCAGCTTAGCAGGTCGGGGAGCAGAGACCCAGTACTTC. Translation gives CASSLAGRGAETQYF. Using reference TRBV7-2 and TRBJ2-5 for the parts outside the CDR3, the full variable domain is GAGVSQSPSNKVTEKGKDVELRCDPISGHTALYWYRQSLGQGLEFLIYFQGNSAPDKSGLPSDRFSAERTGGSVSTLTIQRTQQEDSAVYLCASSLAGRGAETQYFGPGTRLLVL.

This rearrangement joins TRBV4-3 to TRBJ1-2, with D possibly TRBD1 on 5 matching bases. CDR1 LGHNA and CDR2 YSLEER come from the germline V gene. V lost 2 bases and J 4 bases, leaving 20 bases between the germline ends. The CDR3 loop spans 17 amino acids. CDR3 loop: CASSQFSGGGRSYGYTF. The CDR3 DNA is TGCGCCAGCAGCCAATTCTCGGGGGGGGGTCGCAGCTATGGCTACACCTTC.

The chain combines TRBV6-5 with TRBJ1-1; the D gene is possibly TRBD1 (6 bases). The germline V gene has CDR1 MNHEY and CDR2 SVGAGI. V was cut by 7 bases and J by 10 bases, with 19 bases left in between. The CDR3 spans 13 residues. The CDR3 loop reads CASIEGGGLGAFF. CDR3 sequence (DNA): TGTGCCAGCATCGAGGGGGGAGGGTTAGGAGCTTTCTTT.

This clone has more than one count but fewer than ten. The CDR3 DNA follows: TGTGCCAGCTCACCAGACGTCGGACAGGGTAATCAGCCCCAGCATTTT. This translates into CASSPDVGQGNQPQHF. The rearrangement links TRBV18 to TRBJ1-5, with TRBD1 matching 8 bases. V shed 2 bases, J shed 4 bases, and the junction held 7 bases outside the gene matches. Germline loops: CDR1 KGHSH, CDR2 LQKENI. The CDR3 extends over 16 amino acids.

This chain connects TRBV5-5 to TRBJ1-1; D gene ambiguous. There are 16 residues in the CDR3. CDR1 and CDR2 (germline): SGHKS, YYEKEE (reference sequence). With 0 bases removed from V and 5 bases from J, the gap between germline ends came to 17 bases. CDR3 sequence reads: CASSLVGGPAMTEAFF. As DNA, the CDR3 is TGTGCCAGCAGCTTGGTTGGAGGACCCGCCATGACTGAAGCTTTCTTT.

This clone was recorded a few times. V and J are TRBV14 and TRBJ1-2; D not resolved. The CDR3 consists of 14 residues. Germline V gene lookup returns CDR1 SGHDN and CDR2 FVKESK. V was clipped by 4 bases and J by 4 bases, with 13 bases between them. This CDR3 reads CASSLQMGSYGYTF. In DNA, the CDR3 is TGTGCCAGCAGCCTCCAGATGGGGAGCTATGGCTACACCTTC. The full variable domain, in which reference TRBV14 and TRBJ1-2 provide the parts outside the CDR3, is EAGVTQFPSHSVIEKGQTVTLRCDPISGHDNLYWYRRVMGKEIKFLLHFVKESKQDESGMPNNRFLAERTGGTYSTLKVQPAELEDSGVYFCASSLQMGSYGYTFGSGTRLTVV.

This clone was seen only once. The V call is TRBV3-1 (or the pseudogene TRBV3-2), the J call TRBJ2-3; TRBD2 agrees at 14 bases. The CDR3 covers 16 residues. The junction had 9 bases not matched to a gene; V was cut back by 4 bases and J by 9 bases. Per germline, CDR1 LGHDT and CDR2 YNNKEL (reference sequence). The CDR3 sequence is CASSPPGLAGASTQYF. CDR3 nucleotide sequence: TGTGCCAGCAGCCCCCCGGGACTAGCGGGGGCCAGCACGCAGTATTTT.

This rearrangement joins TRBV20-1 to TRBJ2-7; D is perhaps TRBD1 (6 bases). This CDR3 is built from 11 residues. V was pared by 7 bases and J by 5 bases, with 12 bases between. CDR1 DFQATT and CDR2 SNEGSKA come from the germline V gene (reference sequence). CDR3 protein: CSVTGTNEQYF. The DNA for the CDR3 is TGCAGTGTCACAGGGACAAACGAGCAGTACTTC.

V and J are TRBV7-9 and TRBJ1-5, with D tentatively TRBD1 (6 bases). CDR1 SEHNR and CDR2 FQNEAQ come from the germline V gene (reference sequence). V shed 4 bases and J shed 4 bases, with 20 bases lying between them. This CDR3 contains 17 residues. The CDR3 region is CASSSTAGELGNQPQHF. The CDR3 nucleotides read TGTGCCAGCAGCTCTACGGCAGGGGAGCTCGGAAATCAGCCCCAGCATTTT.

This chain links TRBV6-5 with TRBJ1-5; the match to TRBD1 covers 8 bases. The junction had 4 bases not matched to a gene; V was cut back by 6 bases and J by 3 bases. Germline V gene sequence: CDR1 MNHEY, CDR2 SVGAGI. This CDR3 spans 14 amino acids. In DNA form, the CDR3 reads TGTGCCAGCAGCCTGGACAGGGTCAATCAGCCCCAGCATTTT. Its protein product is CASSLDRVNQPQHF.